This TCR beta chain is drawn from a study of cytomegalovirus exposure and HLA in healthy donors. Primers: 60 Vbeta forward and 13 Jbeta reverse. The repertoire was sequenced with immunoSEQ multiplex PCR; TCRdb's copy has only in-frame clones and lacks some. Of under 90,000 clones in the sample, approximately 82% are singletons; the top ten hold approximately 2.3%. Germline CDR1 and CDR2: MNHNY and SVGAGI (reference sequence). This CDR3 region has 16 residues. V lost 8 bases to trimming and J lost 0 bases, with 17 bases between them. The source is a man between 35 and 55 years old in good health and CMV-seronegative. Sequenced input: PBMCs. The chain employs TRBV6-6 and TRBJ1-5, with D maybe TRBD1 (5 bases). CDR3: CASLGGNPYSNQPQHF. The DNA of the CDR3 is TGTGCCAGCCTGGGGGGGAATCCGTATAGCAATCAGCCCCAGCATTTT.